This T cell receptor (beta chain) was recovered during a study of T-cell memory formation after mild COVID-19. Employing constant-segment primers, 5'RACE generated TCR alpha and TCR beta cDNA libraries bearing sample barcodes and UMIs. TCRdb reprocessed the 5' RACE reads with MiXCR, giving one entry per CDR3 protein. The table records roughly 350,000 distinct CDR3 sequences, roughly 21% of them present only once. The CDR3 extends over 16 amino acids. CDR1 ENHRY and CDR2 SYGVKD come from the germline V gene. J lost 4 bases, V lost 3 bases, and 10 bases had no gene match. Material for sequencing was PBMCs or a T cell subset sorted from them (not recorded which). V usage is TRBV10-3 and J usage is TRBJ2-3; 7 bases align to TRBD1. The TCR was taken from an adult woman who had mild COVID-19 (a few samples of this study predate the infection). Cell type and time point are not known. Here the CDR3 reads CAISDRDRLGSDTQYF. In nucleotides, the CDR3 is TGTGCCATCAGTGACCGGGACAGACTGGGATCAGATACGCAGTATTTT.